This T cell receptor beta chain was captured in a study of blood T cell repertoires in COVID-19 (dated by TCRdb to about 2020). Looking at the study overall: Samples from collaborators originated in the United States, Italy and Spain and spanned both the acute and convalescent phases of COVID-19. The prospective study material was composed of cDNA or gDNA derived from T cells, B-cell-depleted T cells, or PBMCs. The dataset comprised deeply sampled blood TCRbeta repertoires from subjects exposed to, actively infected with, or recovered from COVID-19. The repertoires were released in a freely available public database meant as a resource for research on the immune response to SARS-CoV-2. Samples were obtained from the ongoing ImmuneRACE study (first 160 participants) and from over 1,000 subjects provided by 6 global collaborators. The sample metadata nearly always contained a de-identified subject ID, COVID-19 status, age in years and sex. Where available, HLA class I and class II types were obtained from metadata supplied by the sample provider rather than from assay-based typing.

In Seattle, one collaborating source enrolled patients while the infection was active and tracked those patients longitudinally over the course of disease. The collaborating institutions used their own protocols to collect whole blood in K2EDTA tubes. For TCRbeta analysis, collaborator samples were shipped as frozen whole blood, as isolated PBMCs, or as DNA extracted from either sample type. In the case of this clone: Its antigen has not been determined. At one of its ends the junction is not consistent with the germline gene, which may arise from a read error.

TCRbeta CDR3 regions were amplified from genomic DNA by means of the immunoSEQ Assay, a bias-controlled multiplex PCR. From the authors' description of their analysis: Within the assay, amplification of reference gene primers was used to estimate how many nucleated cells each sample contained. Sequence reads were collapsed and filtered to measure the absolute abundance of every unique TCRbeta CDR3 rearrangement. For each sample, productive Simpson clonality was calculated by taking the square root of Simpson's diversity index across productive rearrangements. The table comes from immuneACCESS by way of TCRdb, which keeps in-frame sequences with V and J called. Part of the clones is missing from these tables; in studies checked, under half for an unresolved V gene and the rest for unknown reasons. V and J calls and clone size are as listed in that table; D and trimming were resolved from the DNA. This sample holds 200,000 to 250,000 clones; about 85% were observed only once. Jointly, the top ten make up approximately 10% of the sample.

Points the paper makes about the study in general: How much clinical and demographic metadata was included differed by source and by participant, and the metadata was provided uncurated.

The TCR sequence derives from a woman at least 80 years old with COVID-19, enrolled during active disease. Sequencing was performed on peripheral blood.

The encoded CDR3 is CASSSYRDREGSKEKLFF. The DNA reads TGTGCCAGCAGCTCGTACAGGGACAGGGAAGGGTCTAAAGAAAAACTGTTTTTT. This receptor chain uses TRBV5-4 and TRBJ1-4; 9 central bases correspond to TRBD1. The CDR3 contains 18 residues, cysteine and phenylalanine counted. Of all the DNA, just the CDR3 is kept, 54 bases in frame from base 1. From the germline V gene (reference sequence), CDR1 is SGHNT and CDR2 is YYREEE.